This TCR beta chain was identified in a study of Graves' ophthalmopathy and Graves' hyperthyroidism. Overall study: The stable label applied to hyperthyroidism with no ophthalmopathy within 18 months of follow-up.

No donor had other autoimmune disease, uncontrolled infection, pregnancy or lactation. The CDR3 has 16 residues. Germline-derived CDR1 and CDR2 are ENHRY and SYGVKD. Trimming pared 3 bases from V and 3 bases from J, leaving 14 bases between. A remark on this clonotype: As yet, its antigen is unknown. A much larger clonotype is one base distant, so this may be a read error.

RNA transcripts were the template, and TCR beta CDR3 regions were amplified from them. Investigators did first-round RT-PCR with HTBI primers, then second-round multiplex PCR. TCRdb fed the multiplex PCR reads into MiXCR, producing one record per CDR3 protein. Here the sample spans about 500,000 distinct CDR3 sequences, about two fifths being singletons. Whole-study findings and limits: A classifier, a 13-signature model, separated ophthalmopathy from stable hyperthyroidism with about 87% sensitivity and approximately 80% specificity.

The sequence was collected from an adult man with Graves' hyperthyroidism. Input material: peripheral blood or thyroid tissue (not recorded which). The chain carries TRBV10-3 and TRBJ1-4; D is ambiguous. The CDR3 reads CAISELGLGSNEKLFF. The DNA of the CDR3 is TGTGCCATCAGTGAACTGGGTTTAGGGTCTAATGAAAAACTGTTTTTT.